The sequence of this T cell receptor beta chain was determined in a study of human T cells and chemical hapten exposure. The germline V gene has CDR1 SGHNT and CDR2 YYREEE (reference sequence). The V and J ends lost 0 bases and 3 bases respectively, with 12 bases between them. This CDR3 region has 15 residues. Study-wide findings and caveats: Compared to controls, expanded TCRs made significantly more large clusters of similar CDR3s.

Time point noted: patch test 3, about 24 weeks after DPC sensitization. Treatment denoted: therapeutic diphenylcyclopropenone sensitization with weekly scalp DPC. It was the library that attached unique molecular identifiers to individual cDNA molecules. One entry per CDR3 protein results from TCRdb running MiXCR on the RACE reads. The sample holds 75,000 to 90,000 distinct CDR3 sequences, 9.5% to 14% seen once. At least ten counts were recorded for this clonotype. Its antigen is not known. Sequencing was performed on whole blood, taken in connection with sensitization to the hapten diphenylcyclopropenone (DPC). V is TRBV5-4 and J is TRBJ1-1; D is possibly TRBD1 (5 bases). The TCR originated in a woman aged 45-65 years with alopecia areata. Some clones in this sample may be carry-over from other donors' samples. The CDR3 reads CASSLEGRRDTEAFF. The CDR3 region has the DNA TGTGCCAGCAGCTTGGAGGGGAGGAGGGACACTGAAGCTTTCTTT.